This T cell receptor (beta chain) is drawn from a study of shared clonotypes between healthy human individuals. Whole-study context: Each donor's CD8 memory used one plate, CD8 naive two, each CD4 subset three. Study-level findings and limits: Larger richness was generally estimated for naive than memory subsets. Rarefaction revealed incomplete sorted-subset sequencing despite large depth.

On this clone itself: What it binds is not known.

Sequencing was performed with immunoSEQ multiplex PCR; in TCRdb, only in-frame clones are kept and a portion is missing. The sample includes about 960,000 clones, 76% of them seen just once. CDR3 length: 15 residues. V lost 6 bases to trimming and J lost 1 base; unmatched junction nucleotides: 4. Germline V gene lookup returns CDR1 SGHRS and CDR2 YFSETQ. Sequencing was performed on memory CD4+ T cells sorted from blood. Subset meaning: CD45RA-negative fraction. The rearrangement uses TRBV5-1 and TRBJ2-3; 11 bases line up with TRBD2. The receptor's source is a young man in good health. Written as DNA, the CDR3 is TGCGCCAGCAAGGTGACTAGCGGGGGCACAGATACGCAGTATTTT. Protein: CASKVTSGGTDTQYF.